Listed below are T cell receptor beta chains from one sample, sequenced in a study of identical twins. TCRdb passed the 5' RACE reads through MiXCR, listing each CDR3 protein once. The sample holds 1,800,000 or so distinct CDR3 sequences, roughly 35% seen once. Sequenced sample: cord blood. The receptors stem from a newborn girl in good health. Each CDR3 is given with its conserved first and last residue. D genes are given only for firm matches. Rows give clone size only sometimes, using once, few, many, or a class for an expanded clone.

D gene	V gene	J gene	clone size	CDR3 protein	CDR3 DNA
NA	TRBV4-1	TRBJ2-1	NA	CASSPYMTPNEQFF	TGCGCCAGCAGCCCGTATATGACCCCTAATGAGCAGTTCTTC
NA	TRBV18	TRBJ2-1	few	CASSPRLDKYNEQFF	TGTGCCAGCTCACCCCGACTAGACAAATACAATGAGCAGTTCTTC
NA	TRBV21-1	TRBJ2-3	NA	CASSKGRTSGLHSTDTQYF	TGTGCCAGCAGCAAAGGGCGGACTAGCGGTCTTCATAGCACAGATACGCAGTATTTT
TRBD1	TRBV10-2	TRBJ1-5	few	CASSLPGQGRPQHF	TGCGCCAGCAGTTTACCGGGACAGGGAAGGCCCCAGCATTTT
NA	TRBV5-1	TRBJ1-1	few	CASSFGASGPEAFF	TGCGCCAGCAGCTTTGGGGCGAGTGGGCCTGAAGCTTTCTTT
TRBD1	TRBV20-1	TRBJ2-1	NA	CSASSRGLNEQFF	TGCAGTGCTAGTTCCAGGGGGCTCAATGAGCAGTTCTTC
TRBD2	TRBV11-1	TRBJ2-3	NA	CASSSPGGLADTQYF	TGTGCCAGCAGCTCGCCGGGGGGGCTTGCAGATACGCAGTATTTT
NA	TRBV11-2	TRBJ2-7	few	CASSLGRTLSYEQYF	TGTGCCAGCAGCTTAGGGAGGACTTTATCCTACGAGCAGTACTTC
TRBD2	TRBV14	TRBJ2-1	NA	CASSQERWTSEYNEQFF	TGTGCCAGCAGCCAAGAAAGGTGGACTAGCGAATACAATGAGCAGTTCTTC
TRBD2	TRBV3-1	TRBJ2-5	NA	CASSQERLAGGQETKYF	TGTGCCAGCAGCCAAGAGCGACTAGCGGGGGGCCAAGAGACCAAGTACTTC
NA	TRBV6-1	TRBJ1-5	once	CASSEAGGGIQPQHF	TGTGCCAGCAGTGAAGCTGGGGGGGGTATTCAGCCCCAGCATTTT
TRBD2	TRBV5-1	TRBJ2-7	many	CASSYGLAGAYEQYF	TGTGCCAGCAGTTACGGACTAGCGGGAGCCTACGAGCAGTACTTC
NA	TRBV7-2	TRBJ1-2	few	CASSLFLLRVGSNYGYTF	TGTGCCAGCAGCTTATTTCTTCTGAGGGTCGGATCTAACTATGGCTACACCTTC
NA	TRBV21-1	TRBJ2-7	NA	CASSNPTSGNEQYF	TGTGCCAGCAGCAACCCGACTAGCGGAAACGAGCAGTACTTC
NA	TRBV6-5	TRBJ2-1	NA	CASSYSYDSNEQFF	TGTGCCAGCAGTTACTCGTACGACAGCAATGAGCAGTTCTTC
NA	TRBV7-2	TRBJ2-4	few	CASSLTASPSQQYF	TGTGCCAGCAGCTTAACCGCAAGTCCAAGCCAGCAGTACTTC
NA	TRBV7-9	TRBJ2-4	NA	CASSLIRDGGEQYF	TGTGCCAGCAGCCTAATCCGGGACGGGGGAGAGCAGTACTTC
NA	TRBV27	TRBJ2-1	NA	CASSLYYYNEQFF	TGTGCCAGCAGTTTATACTACTACAATGAGCAGTTCTTC
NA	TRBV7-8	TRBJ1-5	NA	CASSQNRESNQPQHF	TGTGCCAGCAGCCAGAACAGGGAGAGCAATCAGCCCCAGCATTTT
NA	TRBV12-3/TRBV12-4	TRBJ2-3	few	CASSLGFWGDTDTQYF	TGTGCCAGCAGTTTGGGATTTTGGGGGGACACAGATACGCAGTATTTT
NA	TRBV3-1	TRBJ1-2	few	CASSQPGGDGYTF	TGTGCCAGCAGCCAACCCGGCGGGGATGGCTACACCTTC
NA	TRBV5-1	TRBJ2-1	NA	CASSLESRRGEQFF	TGCGCCAGCAGCTTGGAGTCTAGACGAGGTGAGCAGTTCTTC
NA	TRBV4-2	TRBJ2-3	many	CASSTTTTGTDTQYF	TGTGCCAGCAGCACAACCACCACAGGCACAGATACGCAGTATTTT
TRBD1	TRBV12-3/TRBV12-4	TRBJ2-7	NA	CVSSLRRGQYEQYF	TGTGTCAGCAGTTTACGCAGGGGGCAGTACGAGCAGTACTTC
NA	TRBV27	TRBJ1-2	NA	CASSLVFDSTYGYTF	TGTGCCAGCAGTTTAGTTTTCGACTCTACCTATGGCTACACCTTC
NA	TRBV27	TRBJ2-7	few	CASSLRGRGRYEQYF	TGTGCCAGCAGTTTACGTGGGAGAGGGAGATACGAGCAGTACTTC
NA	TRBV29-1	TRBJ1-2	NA	CSVGVDSGTYGYTF	TGCAGCGTTGGAGTCGACTCAGGAACCTATGGCTACACCTTC
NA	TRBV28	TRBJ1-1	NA	CASSFPGATEAFF	TGTGCCAGCAGTTTTCCGGGGGCCACTGAAGCTTTCTTT
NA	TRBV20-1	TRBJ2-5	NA	CSARDYGIGETQYF	TGCAGTGCTAGAGATTATGGCATAGGCGAGACCCAGTACTTC
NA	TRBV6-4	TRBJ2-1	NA	CASSEGLSNEQFF	TGTGCCAGCAGCGAGGGACTCTCCAATGAGCAGTTCTTC
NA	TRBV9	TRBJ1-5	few	CASSVQYSNQPQHF	TGTGCCAGCAGCGTACAATATAGCAATCAGCCCCAGCATTTT
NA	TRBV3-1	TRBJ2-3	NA	CASSPYSGSHTDTQYF	TGTGCCAGCAGCCCCTATAGCGGTTCTCACACAGATACGCAGTATTTT
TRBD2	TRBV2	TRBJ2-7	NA	CASSDPLAGDLNEQYF	TGTGCCAGCAGTGATCCACTAGCGGGGGACCTCAATGAGCAGTACTTC
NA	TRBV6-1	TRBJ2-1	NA	CASSEGAFRGEQFF	TGTGCCAGCAGTGAAGGAGCGTTCAGGGGTGAGCAGTTCTTC
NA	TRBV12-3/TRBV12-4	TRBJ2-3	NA	CASSFPHFWRVTDTQYF	TGTGCCAGCAGTTTCCCCCACTTTTGGCGGGTCACAGATACGCAGTATTTT
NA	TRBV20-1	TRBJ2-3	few	CSAREKEDTDTQYF	TGCAGTGCTAGAGAGAAAGAAGACACAGATACGCAGTATTTT
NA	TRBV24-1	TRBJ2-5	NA	CATSDWGQETQYF	TGTGCCACCAGTGATTGGGGGCAAGAGACCCAGTACTTC
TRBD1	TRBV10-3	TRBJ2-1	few	CAILGQGSNNEQFF	TGTGCCATACTGGGACAGGGTTCGAACAATGAGCAGTTCTTC
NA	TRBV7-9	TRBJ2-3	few	CASTPSRSTDTQYF	TGTGCCAGCACCCCAAGCCGCAGCACAGATACGCAGTATTTT
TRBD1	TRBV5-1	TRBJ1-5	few	CASRRTGDSNQPQHF	TGCGCCAGCAGACGTACAGGGGATAGCAATCAGCCCCAGCATTTT
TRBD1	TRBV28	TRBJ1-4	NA	CASSPSPGGGLEKLFF	TGTGCCAGCAGTCCTTCCCCAGGGGGGGGGTTGGAAAAACTGTTTTTT
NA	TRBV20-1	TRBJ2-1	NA	CSASRAQGDEQFF	TGCAGTGCTAGTCGAGCTCAGGGAGATGAGCAGTTCTTC
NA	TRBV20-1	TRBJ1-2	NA	CSARSGARGYDYTF	TGCAGTGCTAGATCTGGGGCGAGGGGCTATGACTACACCTTC
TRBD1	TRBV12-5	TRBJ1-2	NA	CASGLVLGQGDNYGYTF	TGTGCTAGTGGTTTGGTACTGGGACAGGGGGACAACTATGGCTACACCTTC
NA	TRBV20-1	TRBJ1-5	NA	CSALWGGGNQPQHF	TGCAGTGCTTTGTGGGGGGGCGGCAATCAGCCCCAGCATTTT
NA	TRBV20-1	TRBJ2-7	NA	CSARDGGWVGGFYEQYF	TGCAGTGCTAGAGATGGGGGGTGGGTTGGCGGATTCTACGAGCAGTACTTC
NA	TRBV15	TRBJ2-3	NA	CATSREQDYTDTQYF	TGTGCCACCAGCAGAGAGCAGGACTACACAGATACGCAGTATTTT
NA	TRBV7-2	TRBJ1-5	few	CASSSHDRRLSNQPQHF	TGTGCCAGCAGCTCCCATGACAGGAGACTTAGCAATCAGCCCCAGCATTTT
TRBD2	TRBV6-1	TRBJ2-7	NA	CASGEGTPYEQYF	TGTGCCAGCGGGGAGGGTACCCCCTACGAGCAGTACTTC